This TCR beta chain was recovered during a study of human thymus T cells. Regarding the study as a whole: Unrelated individuals had highly overlapping thymic repertoires, as reported in related research. What appeared biased in thymic and blood repertoires was the usage of V and J genes.

Germline CDR1 is MNHNS and CDR2 is SASEGT. V gave up 3 bases and J gave up 0 bases, with 17 bases separating them. The CDR3 runs to 17 residues. The table came from immunoSEQ multiplex PCR; TCRdb's copy has only in-frame clones and leaves some out. Of about 130,000 clones listed, over 85% are singletons. It was from resections taken during corrective heart surgery that the thymus tissue came. Samples came from healthy Finnish infants during open corrective cardiac surgery. As regards this clone: As yet, its antigen is unknown.

The J gene is TRBJ1-2, the V gene TRBV6-1, with TRBD1 as a possible D gene (6 bases). Source material: thymus tissue. The sequence derives from a boy younger than two with a congenital heart defect but otherwise immunologically healthy. This CDR3 reads CASSEKPDRQANYGYTF. As DNA, the CDR3 is TGTGCCAGCAGTGAGAAACCCGACAGGCAAGCTAACTATGGCTACACCTTC.